This T cell receptor beta chain was sequenced during a study of blood T cell repertoires in COVID-19. Study summary: Sites in the United States, Italy and Spain provided acute and convalescent COVID-19 samples. PBMCs, B-cell-depleted T cells, or T cells were the source of the cDNA or gDNA that made up the material.

The V gene lost 2 bases and the J gene lost 4 bases, with 14 bases spanning the gap. The length of the CDR3 is 15 residues. Germline CDR1 LNHDA, CDR2 SQIVND (reference sequence). As originally analysed: Amplification from reference gene primers served as the basis for estimated nucleated cell counts. The protocol was immunoSEQ multiplex PCR, while the TCRdb copy is restricted to in-frame clones and leaves out a portion. From that table come the V and J calls and clone size; the DNA was used to work out D and trimming. The table has 120,000 to 150,000 clones, over 75% seen once. This TCR derives from a man in his 60s with active or convalescent COVID-19. Sample: peripheral blood. The chain combines TRBV19 with TRBJ2-5, with TRBD1 as a possible D gene (6 bases). This CDR3 is CASSIWGRIGETQYF. CDR3 coding DNA: TGTGCCAGTAGTATATGGGGGCGGATTGGAGAGACCCAGTACTTC.